Sequencing of this T cell receptor (beta chain) was carried out in a study of T cell repertoires in cytomegalovirus infection (dated by TCRdb to the late 2010s). About the investigation overall: Alongside well-studied HLA-B-restricted epitopes, the peptide stimulations were aimed at recently identified HLA-C-restricted CMV epitopes, whose presentation resists viral immunomodulation. Donor HLA type was relevant to the analysis, because carriage of CMV infection together with the matching HLA type was indicated by public TCR beta signatures.

Instrument used: Illumina HiSeq 1500. The public reads were quality trimmed at Q25 with fastp and then assembled into clones with MiXCR by TCRdb, keeping productive beta chains. Duplicate CDR3 protein sequences are folded into a single record with the most common DNA and genes. The sample records a few hundred thousand distinct CDR3 sequences, around a third of which are singletons. Of the sample, 15% to 20% is held by the ten largest clones. With regard to this clonotype: The clone's antigen remains unknown. Base quality data are lacking; no much larger clone is found one base away.

The CDR3 has 14 amino acids, counting the end cysteine and phenylalanine. The CDR3 DNA has 42 bases and is translated from base 1. V was cut back by 5 bases and J by 6 bases, leaving a gap of 15 bases between them. The germline V gene yields SGHAT for CDR1 and FQNNGV for CDR2. The paper as a whole reports these results and caveats: The ex vivo response was dominated by HLA-C-restricted CMV-specific TCR beta clonotypes, which also provided the single most frequent clonotype in two of eight donors. Cumulative frequency of public TCR beta family members discriminated carriers of CMV infection plus the relevant HLA type in this cohort and an independent 352-donor cohort.

The sample's treatment or condition label is to be understood as: in vitro stimulation with specific CMV peptide epitopes to enrich CMV-specific T cells. This sequence was found in a human donor in good health (CMV status not recorded). Some clones in this sample may be carry-over from other donors' samples. This sample comprised cultured PBMCs, obtained from culture after CMV antigen stimulation. The chain couples TRBV11-2 to TRBJ2-3, with the D gene not confidently named. At the DNA level, the sequence is TGTGCCAGCAGCCCCAGCCGGCCATGGGATACGCAGTATTTT. The translation is CASSPSRPWDTQYF.